This passage covers 24 T cell receptor beta chains from one sample sequenced in a study of monozygotic twins with inflammatory bowel disease. From the 5' RACE reads, TCRdb lists one entry per CDR3 protein and no DNA. The specimen's table records a few hundred thousand distinct CDR3 sequences. The sample was blood. Receptors originate from a human donor with ulcerative colitis or Crohn's disease, or a healthy co-twin of an affected twin (not recorded which).

The rearrangement joins TRBV5-5 to TRBJ2-3; the TRBD2 assignment by TCRdb is unverifiable without DNA. CDR3 size: 13 residues. Germline lookup yields CDR1 SGHKS and CDR2 YYEKEE (reference sequence). Here the CDR3 reads CASIQSGTNTQYF.

The V and J genes are TRBV6-5 and TRBJ1-4; with no DNA, the TCRdb D assignment of TRBD1 cannot be verified. The length of the CDR3 is 14 residues. Germline V gene data show CDR1 as MNHEY and CDR2 as SVGAGI. The CDR3 here is CASSYEGVIGKLFF.

The CDR3 protein is CASSQDQGSLPEQYF. The chain joins TRBV4-1 to TRBJ2-7; TCRdb's D call of TRBD2 is untestable without DNA. CDR3 length: 15 residues. Germline values: CDR1 MGHRA, CDR2 YSYEKL.

This chain links TRBV4-2 with TRBJ1-1; TCRdb's D call, TRBD1, is unchecked because there is no DNA. In germline, CDR1 is LGHNA, CDR2 YNFKEQ. There are 15 residues in the CDR3. The CDR3 reads CASSQVGGVATEAFF.

The V call is TRBV7-7, the J call TRBJ1-3. This CDR3 is 14 amino acids long. Germline CDR1 reads SSHAT; CDR2 reads FNYEAQ (reference sequence). Here the CDR3 reads CASSLAGPGNTIYF.

The CDR3 sequence: CSARDLPGHHEQYF. The chain couples TRBV20-1 to TRBJ2-7. Germline CDR1 DFQATT, CDR2 SNEGSKA (reference sequence). The CDR3 spans 14 residues.

The V and J genes are TRBV29-1 and TRBJ2-6. The CDR3 extends over 11 amino acids. Germline-derived CDR1 and CDR2 are SQVTM and ANQGSEA. The CDR3 loop reads CSARRANVLTF.

The V and J genes are TRBV6-5 and TRBJ1-6. The CDR3 runs 16 residues. Germline V gene sequence: CDR1 MNHEY, CDR2 SVGAGI. The CDR3 is CASSYTRSSYNSPLHF.

The gene calls are TRBV20-1 and TRBJ2-5. Germline V gene lookup returns CDR1 DFQATT and CDR2 SNEGSKA (reference sequence). There are 12 residues in the CDR3. CDR3 region: CSARAVGETQYF.

The chain has TRBV11-2 and TRBJ2-7; TCRdb's assignment of TRBD1 cannot be checked, as there is no DNA. CDR1 is SGHAT and CDR2 is FQNNGV in the germline V gene. The CDR3 runs to 15 residues. CDR3: CASSLLGVFPDEQYF.

This chain connects TRBV6-2 or TRBV6-3 to TRBJ2-1; TCRdb's D gene call, TRBD1, goes unchecked for lack of DNA. CDR1 is MNHEY and CDR2 is SVGEGT in the germline V gene. The CDR3 is made up of 12 amino acids. This chain's CDR3 is CASSYPQGAGSF.

The V gene is TRBV28, the J gene TRBJ2-7; TCRdb's assignment of TRBD1 cannot be checked, as there is no DNA. CDR1 is MDHEN, CDR2 SYDVKM, per germline. This CDR3 has 16 residues. CDR3 loop: CASSATGQGNPYEQYF.

This chain joins TRBV3-1 and TRBJ2-1; TCRdb outputs TRBD1, but without DNA this stays unchecked. The CDR3 is 16 amino acids. Looked up from germline, CDR1 is LGHDT and CDR2 is YNNKEL (reference sequence). CDR3 sequence: CASSQDWGAVYNEQFF.

J is TRBJ2-3 and V is TRBV12-3 or TRBV12-4; the TCRdb call, TRBD2, lacks DNA for checking. The CDR3 contains 14 residues. CDR3 loop: CASWRGGQADTQYF.

This sequence joins TRBV3-1 and TRBJ2-7; absent DNA, TCRdb's TRBD1 call cannot be checked. CDR3 length equals 13 residues. CDR1 is LGHDT and CDR2 is YNNKEL in the germline V gene (reference sequence). This CDR3 is CASSQATVYEQYF.

This chain joins TRBV6-5 and TRBJ1-1; TCRdb's D call, TRBD1, is unchecked because there is no DNA. The germline V gene has CDR1 MNHEY and CDR2 SVGAGI. The CDR3 has 17 residues. The CDR3 loop reads CASSSPRAPLGNTEAFF.

The chain recombines TRBV20-1 with TRBJ2-7; the D call of TRBD1 rests on TCRdb alone, since no DNA is present to check it. Germline V gene sequence: CDR1 DFQATT, CDR2 SNEGSKA (reference sequence). This CDR3 comprises 13 residues. CDR3 protein: CSARDARDYEQYF.

CDR3 amino acids: CASSQRQGGGEETQYF. The chain recombines TRBV5-1 with TRBJ2-5; absent DNA, TCRdb's TRBD1 call cannot be checked. The germline V gene has CDR1 SGHRS and CDR2 YFSETQ. The length of the CDR3 is 16 residues.

V and J are TRBV12-3 or TRBV12-4 and TRBJ1-2; as DNA is missing, the TRBD1 call by TCRdb cannot be tested. The CDR3 runs 14 residues. The CDR3 is CATLNPGHNYGYTF.

This chain joins TRBV12-3 or TRBV12-4 and TRBJ1-1. The CDR3 covers 14 residues. The CDR3: CASIQNGRFTEAFF.

The CDR3 protein is CSARERDTQYF. The rearrangement links TRBV20-1 to TRBJ2-3. In germline, CDR1 is DFQATT, CDR2 SNEGSKA (reference sequence). The CDR3 is 11 amino acids.

The chain joins TRBV18 to TRBJ2-5. Germline CDR1 is KGHSH and CDR2 is LQKENI. There are 13 residues in the CDR3. This CDR3 is CASSLNAQETQYF.

The chain is built from TRBV4-3 and TRBJ2-7; the D gene TCRdb calls, TRBD2, cannot be checked with no DNA. The CDR3 has 16 amino acids. CDR1 and CDR2 (germline): LGHNA, YSLEER. CDR3 sequence reads: CASSQRQWDGDNAQYF.

Here the CDR3 reads CASSLGAQETQYF. The rearrangement uses TRBV5-1 and TRBJ2-5. There are 13 residues in the CDR3. Per germline, CDR1 SGHRS and CDR2 YFSETQ.